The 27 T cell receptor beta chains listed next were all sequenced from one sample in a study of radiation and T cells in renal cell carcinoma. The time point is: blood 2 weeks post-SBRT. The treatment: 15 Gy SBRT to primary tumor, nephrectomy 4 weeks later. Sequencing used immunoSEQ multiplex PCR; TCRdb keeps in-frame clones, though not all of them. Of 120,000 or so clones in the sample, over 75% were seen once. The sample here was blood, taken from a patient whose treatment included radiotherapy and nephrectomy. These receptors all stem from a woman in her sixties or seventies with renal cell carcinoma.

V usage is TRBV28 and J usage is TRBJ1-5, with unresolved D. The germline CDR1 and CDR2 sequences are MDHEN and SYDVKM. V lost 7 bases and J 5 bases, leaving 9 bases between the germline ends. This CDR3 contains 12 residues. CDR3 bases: TGTGCCAGCAAAGCCCAGGATCAGCCCCAGCATTTT. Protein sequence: CASKAQDQPQHF.

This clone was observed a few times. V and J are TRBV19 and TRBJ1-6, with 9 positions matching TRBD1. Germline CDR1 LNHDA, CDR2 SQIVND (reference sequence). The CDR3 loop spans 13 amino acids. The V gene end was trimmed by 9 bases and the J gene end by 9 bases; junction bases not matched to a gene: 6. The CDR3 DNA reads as TGTGCCAGCCAGACAGGGGGGGGTTCACCCCTCCACTTT. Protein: CASQTGGGSPLHF.

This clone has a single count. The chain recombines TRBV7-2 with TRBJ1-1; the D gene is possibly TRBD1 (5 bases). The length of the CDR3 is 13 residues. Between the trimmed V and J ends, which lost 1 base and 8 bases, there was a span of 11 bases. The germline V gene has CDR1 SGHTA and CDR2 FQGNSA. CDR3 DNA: TGTGCCAGCAGCTTAGGGCCGGGGGGGGAAGCTTTCTTT. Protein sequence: CASSLGPGGEAFF.

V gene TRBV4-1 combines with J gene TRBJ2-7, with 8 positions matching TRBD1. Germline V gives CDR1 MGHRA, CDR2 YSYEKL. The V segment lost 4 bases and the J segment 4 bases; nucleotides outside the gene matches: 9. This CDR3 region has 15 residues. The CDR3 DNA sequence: TGCGCCAGCAGCCGACAGGGGTCAGTCGGATACGAGCAGTACTTC. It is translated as CASSRQGSVGYEQYF.

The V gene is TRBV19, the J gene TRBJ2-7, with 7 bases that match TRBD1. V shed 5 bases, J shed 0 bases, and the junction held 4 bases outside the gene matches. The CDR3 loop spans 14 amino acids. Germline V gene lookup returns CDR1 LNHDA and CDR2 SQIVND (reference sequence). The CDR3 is CASSPGQVSYEQYF. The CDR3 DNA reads TGTGCCAGTAGTCCCGGACAGGTCTCCTACGAGCAGTACTTC.

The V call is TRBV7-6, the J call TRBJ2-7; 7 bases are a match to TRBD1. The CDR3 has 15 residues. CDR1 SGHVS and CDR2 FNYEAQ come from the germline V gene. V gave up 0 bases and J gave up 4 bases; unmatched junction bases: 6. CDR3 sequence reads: CASSLAPGQIYEQYF. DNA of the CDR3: TGTGCCAGCAGCTTAGCACCGGGACAGATATACGAGCAGTACTTC.

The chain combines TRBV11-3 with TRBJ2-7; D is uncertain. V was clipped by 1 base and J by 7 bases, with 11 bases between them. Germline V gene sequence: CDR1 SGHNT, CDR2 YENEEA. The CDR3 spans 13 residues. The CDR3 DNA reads TGTGCCAGCAGCTTAGGACCCTTGGGAGAGCAGTACTTC. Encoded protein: CASSLGPLGEQYF.

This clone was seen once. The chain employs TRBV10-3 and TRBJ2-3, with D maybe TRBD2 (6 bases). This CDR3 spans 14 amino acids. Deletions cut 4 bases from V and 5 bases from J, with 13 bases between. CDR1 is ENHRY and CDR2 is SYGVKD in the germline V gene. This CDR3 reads CAISGSGQKDTQYF. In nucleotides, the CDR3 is TGTGCCATCAGTGGCAGCGGGCAGAAAGATACGCAGTATTTT.

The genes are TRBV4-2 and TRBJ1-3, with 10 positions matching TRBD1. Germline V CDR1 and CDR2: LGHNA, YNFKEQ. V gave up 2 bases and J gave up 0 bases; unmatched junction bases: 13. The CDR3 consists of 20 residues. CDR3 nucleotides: TGTGCCAGCAGCCAACAAGGATGGGGACAGGGGTTAACCTCTGGAAACACCATATATTTT. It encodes CASSQQGWGQGLTSGNTIYF.

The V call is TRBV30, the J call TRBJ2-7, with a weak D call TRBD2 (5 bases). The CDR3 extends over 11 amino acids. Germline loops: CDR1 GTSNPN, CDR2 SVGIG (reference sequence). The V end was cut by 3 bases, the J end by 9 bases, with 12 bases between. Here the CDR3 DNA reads TGTGCCTGGAGCTACGGGGAAACGCAGTACTTC. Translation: CAWSYGETQYF.

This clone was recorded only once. Written as DNA, the CDR3 is TGTGCCAGCAGTGTTTGGGACAGGAACACTGAAGCTTTCTTT. As protein: CASSVWDRNTEAFF. The chain employs TRBV27 and TRBJ1-1; 7 positions match TRBD1. Germline assignment: CDR1 MNHEY and CDR2 SMNVEV (reference sequence). The CDR3 length is 14 residues. J gave up 1 base and V 5 bases, and 4 bases lay outside the gene matches.

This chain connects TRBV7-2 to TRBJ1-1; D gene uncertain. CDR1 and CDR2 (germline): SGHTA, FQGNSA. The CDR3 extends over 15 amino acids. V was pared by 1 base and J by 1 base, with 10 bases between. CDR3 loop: CASSLVETPNTEAFF. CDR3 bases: TGTGCCAGCAGCTTAGTGGAGACACCGAACACTGAAGCTTTCTTT.

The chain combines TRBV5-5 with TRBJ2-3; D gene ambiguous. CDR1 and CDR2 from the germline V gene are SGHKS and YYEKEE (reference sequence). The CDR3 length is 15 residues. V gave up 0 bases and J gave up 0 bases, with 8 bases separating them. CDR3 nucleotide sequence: TGTGCCAGCAGCTTGGCACTACTTAGCACAGATACGCAGTATTTT. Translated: CASSLALLSTDTQYF.

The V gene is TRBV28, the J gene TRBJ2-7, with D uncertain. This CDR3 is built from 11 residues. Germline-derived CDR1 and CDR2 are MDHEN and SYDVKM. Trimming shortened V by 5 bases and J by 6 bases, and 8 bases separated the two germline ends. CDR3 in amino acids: CASSHGAEQYF. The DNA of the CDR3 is TGTGCCAGCAGTCATGGCGCCGAGCAGTACTTC.

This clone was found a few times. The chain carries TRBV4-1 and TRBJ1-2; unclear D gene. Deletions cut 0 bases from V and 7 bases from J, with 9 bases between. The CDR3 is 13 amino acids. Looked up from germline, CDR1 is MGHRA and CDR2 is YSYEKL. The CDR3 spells CASSQDLGGGYTF. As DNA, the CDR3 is TGCGCCAGCAGCCAAGACTTAGGCGGTGGCTACACCTTC.

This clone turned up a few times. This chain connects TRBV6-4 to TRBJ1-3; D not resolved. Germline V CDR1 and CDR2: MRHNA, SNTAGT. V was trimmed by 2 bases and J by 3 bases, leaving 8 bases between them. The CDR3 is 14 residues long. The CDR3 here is CASSDRVGGNTIYF. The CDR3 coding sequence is TGTGCCAGCAGTGACAGGGTGGGTGGAAACACCATATATTTT.

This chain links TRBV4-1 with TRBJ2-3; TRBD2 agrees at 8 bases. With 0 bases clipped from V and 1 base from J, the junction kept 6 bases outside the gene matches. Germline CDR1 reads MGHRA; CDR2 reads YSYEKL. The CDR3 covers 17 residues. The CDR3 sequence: CASSQESIGRGTDTQYF. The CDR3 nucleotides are TGCGCCAGCAGCCAAGAGAGTATCGGGAGGGGCACAGATACGCAGTATTTT.

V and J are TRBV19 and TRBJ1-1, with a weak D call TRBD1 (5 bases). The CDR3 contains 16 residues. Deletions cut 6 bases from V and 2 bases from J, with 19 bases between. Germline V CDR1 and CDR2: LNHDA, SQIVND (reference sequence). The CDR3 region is CASRRAGRLGNTEAFF. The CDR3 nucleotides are TGTGCCAGTAGGAGGGCAGGGAGGTTAGGAAACACTGAAGCTTTCTTT.

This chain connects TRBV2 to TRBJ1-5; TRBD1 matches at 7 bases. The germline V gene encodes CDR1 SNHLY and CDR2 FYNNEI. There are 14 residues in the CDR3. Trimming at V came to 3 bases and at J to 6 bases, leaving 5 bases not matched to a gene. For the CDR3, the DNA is TGTGCCAGCAGTGAGACAGGGAGGGGTCAGCCCCAGCATTTT. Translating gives CASSETGRGQPQHF.

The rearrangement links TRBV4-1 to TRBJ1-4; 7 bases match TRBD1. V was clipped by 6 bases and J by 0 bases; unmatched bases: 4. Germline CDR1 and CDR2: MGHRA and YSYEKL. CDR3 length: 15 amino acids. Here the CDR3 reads CASRRQGSTNEKLFF. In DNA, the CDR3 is TGCGCCAGCAGGCGACAGGGTTCAACTAATGAAAAACTGTTTTTT.

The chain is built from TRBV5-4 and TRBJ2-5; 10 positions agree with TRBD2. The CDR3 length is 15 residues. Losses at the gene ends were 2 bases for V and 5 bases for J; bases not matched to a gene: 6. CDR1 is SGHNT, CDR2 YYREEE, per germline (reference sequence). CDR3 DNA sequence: TGTGCCAGCAGCTTACTAGCGGGGAGTATTGAGACCCAGTACTTC. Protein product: CASSLLAGSIETQYF.

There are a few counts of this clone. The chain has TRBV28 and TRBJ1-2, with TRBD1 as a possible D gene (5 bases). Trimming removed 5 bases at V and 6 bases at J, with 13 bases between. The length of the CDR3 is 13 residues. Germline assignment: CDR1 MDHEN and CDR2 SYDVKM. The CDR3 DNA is TGTGCCAGCAGTACCCCGGCAGGGCATGGCTACACCTTC. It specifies CASSTPAGHGYTF.

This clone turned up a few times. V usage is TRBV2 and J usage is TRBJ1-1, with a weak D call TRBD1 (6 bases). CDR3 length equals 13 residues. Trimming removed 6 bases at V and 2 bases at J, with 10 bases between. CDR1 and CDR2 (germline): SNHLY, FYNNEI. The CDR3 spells CASSGRGNTEAFF. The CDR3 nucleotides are TGTGCCAGCAGCGGCAGGGGAAACACTGAAGCTTTCTTT.

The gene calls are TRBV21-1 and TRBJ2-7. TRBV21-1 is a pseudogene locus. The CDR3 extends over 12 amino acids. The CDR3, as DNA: TGTGCCAGCAGCAAAGGTCCCTACGAGCAGTACTTC. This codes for CASSKGPYEQYF.

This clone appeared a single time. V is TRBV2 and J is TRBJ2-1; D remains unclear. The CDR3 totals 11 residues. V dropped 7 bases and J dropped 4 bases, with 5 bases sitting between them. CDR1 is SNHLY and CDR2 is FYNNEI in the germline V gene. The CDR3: CASIEYNEQFF. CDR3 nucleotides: TGTGCCAGCATTGAGTACAATGAGCAGTTCTTC.

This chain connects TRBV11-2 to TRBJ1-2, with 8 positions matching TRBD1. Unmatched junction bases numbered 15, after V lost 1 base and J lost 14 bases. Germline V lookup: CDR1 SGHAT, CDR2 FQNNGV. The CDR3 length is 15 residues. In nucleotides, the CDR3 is TGTGCCAGCAGCTTAGTAGGGTTGACAGGGGTTGGAGGAACCTTC. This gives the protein CASSLVGLTGVGGTF.

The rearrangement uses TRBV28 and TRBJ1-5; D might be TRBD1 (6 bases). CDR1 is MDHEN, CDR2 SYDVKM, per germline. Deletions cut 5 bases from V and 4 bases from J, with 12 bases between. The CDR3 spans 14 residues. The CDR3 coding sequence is TGTGCCAGCAGTCCCACAGGGTATAATCAGCCCCAGCATTTT. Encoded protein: CASSPTGYNQPQHF.